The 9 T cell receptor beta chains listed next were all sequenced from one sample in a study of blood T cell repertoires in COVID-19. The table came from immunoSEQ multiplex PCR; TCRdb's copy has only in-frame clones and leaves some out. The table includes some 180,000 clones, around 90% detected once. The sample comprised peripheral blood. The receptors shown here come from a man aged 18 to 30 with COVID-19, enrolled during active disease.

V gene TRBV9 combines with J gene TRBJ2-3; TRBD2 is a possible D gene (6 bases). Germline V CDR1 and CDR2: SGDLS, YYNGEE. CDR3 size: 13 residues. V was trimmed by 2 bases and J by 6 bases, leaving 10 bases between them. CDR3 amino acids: CASSVDRGDTQYF. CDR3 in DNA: TGTGCCAGCAGCGTCGACCGGGGGGATACGCAGTATTTT.

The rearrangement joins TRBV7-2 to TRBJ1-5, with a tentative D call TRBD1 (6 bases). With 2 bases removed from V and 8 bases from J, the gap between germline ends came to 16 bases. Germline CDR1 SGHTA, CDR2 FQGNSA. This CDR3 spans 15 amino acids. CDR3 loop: CASSLSGQGREPQHF. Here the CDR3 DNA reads TGTGCCAGCAGCTTATCCGGGCAGGGGAGAGAGCCCCAGCATTTT. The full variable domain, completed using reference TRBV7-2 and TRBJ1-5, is GAGVSQSPSNKVTEKGKDVELRCDPISGHTALYWYRQSLGQGLEFLIYFQGNSAPDKSGLPSDRFSAERTGGSVSTLTIQRTQQEDSAVYLCASSLSGQGREPQHFGDGTRLSIL.

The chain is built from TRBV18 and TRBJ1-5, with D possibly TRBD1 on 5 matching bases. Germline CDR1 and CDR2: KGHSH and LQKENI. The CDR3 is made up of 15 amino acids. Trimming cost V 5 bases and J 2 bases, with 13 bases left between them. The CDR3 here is CASSGGGGGNQPQHF. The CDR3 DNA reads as TGTGCCAGCTCAGGGGGTGGCGGGGGCAATCAGCCCCAGCATTTT.

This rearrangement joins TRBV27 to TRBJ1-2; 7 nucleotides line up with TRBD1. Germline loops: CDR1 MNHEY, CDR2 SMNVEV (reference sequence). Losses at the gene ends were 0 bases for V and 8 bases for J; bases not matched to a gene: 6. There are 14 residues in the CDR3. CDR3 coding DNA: TGTGCCAGCAGTTTATCGAAGGGGGCTTGGGGCTACACCTTC. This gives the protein CASSLSKGAWGYTF.

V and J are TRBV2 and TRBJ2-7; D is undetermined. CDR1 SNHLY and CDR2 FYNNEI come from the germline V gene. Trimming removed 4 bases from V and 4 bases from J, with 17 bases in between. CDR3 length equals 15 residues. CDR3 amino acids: CASSAYRVSTYEQYF. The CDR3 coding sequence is TGTGCCAGCAGTGCATATCGGGTATCGACTTACGAGCAGTACTTC.

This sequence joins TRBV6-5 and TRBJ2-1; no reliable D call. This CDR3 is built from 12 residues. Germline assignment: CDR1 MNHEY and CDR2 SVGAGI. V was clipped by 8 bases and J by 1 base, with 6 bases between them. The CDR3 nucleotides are TGTGCCAGCTCTCCTTCCTACAATGAGCAGTTCTTC. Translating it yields CASSPSYNEQFF.

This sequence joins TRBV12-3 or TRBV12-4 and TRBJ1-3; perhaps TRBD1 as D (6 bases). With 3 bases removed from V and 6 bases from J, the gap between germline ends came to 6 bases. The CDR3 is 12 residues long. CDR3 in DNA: TGTGCCAGCAGTTTGGGACAAAACACCATATATTTT. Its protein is CASSLGQNTIYF.

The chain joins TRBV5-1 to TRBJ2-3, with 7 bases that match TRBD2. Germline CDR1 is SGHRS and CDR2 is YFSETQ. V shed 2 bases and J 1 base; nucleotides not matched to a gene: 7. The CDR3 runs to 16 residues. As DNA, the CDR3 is TGCGCCAGCAGCTTCATAGCGGGCCTTGGCACAGATACGCAGTATTTT. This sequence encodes CASSFIAGLGTDTQYF.

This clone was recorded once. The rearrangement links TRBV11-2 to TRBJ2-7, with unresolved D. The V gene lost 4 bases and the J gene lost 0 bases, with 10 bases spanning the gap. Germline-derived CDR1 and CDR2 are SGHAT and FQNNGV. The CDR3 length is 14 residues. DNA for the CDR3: TGTGCCAGCAGCTCCGCCGGGTTCTCCTACGAGCAGTACTTC. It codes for CASSSAGFSYEQYF.